This TCR beta chain was recovered during a study of CXCR3-negative and CXCR3-positive naive CD8 T cells (dated by TCRdb to between 2018 and 2021). In terms of the full investigation: In total, some 140 million TRB reads were obtained, corresponding to roughly 1.5 +/- 0.3 million reads per library. TRBV-TRBJ cluster analysis included naive subsets from about 5 donors and memory cells from 3 donors. The diversity and physicochemical repertoire analyses included some 11 donors pooled from two independent experiments.

Overall study outcomes, separate from this receptor: Both naive subsets had comparably high repertoire diversity, while memory CD8+ T cells had much lower repertoire diversity. Compared with CXCR3-negative naive cells, CXCR3-positive naive cells had TRB CDR3s with higher hydrophobicity (lower Kidera factor 4), lower energy, and higher strength and volume indices. TRBV-TRBJ usage was similar between naive CXCR3-negative and CXCR3-positive cells from the same donor, while memory cells showed distinct patterns. CXCR3 expression partially decreased after cryopreservation, so most assays used freshly isolated PBMCs. Because surface CD5, which is linked to self-reactivity in mice, was comparable between the naive subsets, TCR interaction strength was also inferred from TRB CDR3 physicochemical properties.

The CDR3 contains 13 residues, cysteine and phenylalanine counted. The nucleotide record is missing. CDR1 and CDR2, per the germline V gene, are SGHRS and YFSETQ. Each CD8+ T cell subset was flow-sorted in triplicate, with some 300,000 cells per subset placed directly into RLT lysis buffer. Naive CD8+ T cells were defined stringently as CD45RO-CCR7+CD27+CD95- to exclude memory contaminants. Using standard density gradient centrifugation, peripheral blood mononuclear cells were isolated from buffy coats. Naive CXCR3-negative and CXCR3-positive CD8+ T cells were flow-sorted on a FACSAria III. An RNeasy Mini Kit was used to extract total RNA from the sorted cells. As concerns this clonotype: Its specific antigen is unknown.

Sequencing instrument: NextSeq 550. The Human TCR Profiling Kit (MiLaboratory) was used to prepare UMI-labeled 5' RACE TRB cDNA libraries. The full amount of extracted RNA was used for cDNA synthesis, and the full amount of resulting cDNA was used for PCR amplification. The libraries were made side by side, with each library going through the same number of PCR cycles. As for the original processing: About 53,000 +/- 9,400 unique UMI-labeled TRB cDNA molecules per library were extracted with MIGEC and MiXCR, with at least two reads per UMI required. Each library averaged roughly 40,000 +/- 10,000 functional in-frame TRB CDR3 nucleotide clonotypes without stop codons. After each sample was downsampled to 5000 UMI-labeled TRB molecules, VDJtools was used to calculate diversity metrics such as normalized Shannon-Wiener and Chao1. Clonotype-size-weighted physicochemical properties of the central five CDR3 residues (interaction energy, strength, volume and Kidera factor 4) were computed in VDJtools. The reads underwent TCRdb reprocessing, giving one record for each CDR3 protein sequence and no DNA. These V and J calls originate from TCRdb's pipeline instead of the authors' own analysis. The sample table gives around 61,000 distinct CDR3 sequences. Jointly, the top ten make up about 0.71% of the sample.

The sequence was collected from a human donor in good health. Some clones in this sample may be carry-over from other donors' samples. The sequenced sample consisted of naive CXCR3+ CD8+ T cells from blood. The label giving this sample's cell subset or site can be read as: CD45RO-CCR7+CD27+CD95- naive CD8+ T cells expressing CXCR3 (TNR3+). The chain couples TRBV5-1 to TRBJ2-1. The CDR3 protein sequence reads: CASNQRGYNEQFF.